Below, 26 T cell receptor beta chains from the same sample are listed, as sequenced in a study of blood T cell repertoires in COVID-19 (dated by TCRdb to 2018 to 2020). Libraries were constructed by the immunoSEQ multiplex PCR assay. This is the immuneACCESS table as TCRdb keeps it, with only in-frame sequences that have V and J called. A part of the clones is gone; compared with another copy, unresolved V genes explain less than half, and the rest is unexplained. Here the sample has around 40,000 clones; 80% to 90% occur a single time. The ten largest clones capture about 6.1% of the sample. The sample taken for sequencing was peripheral blood. These TCRs come from a human donor in a cohort sampled during active COVID-19.

The chain employs TRBV11-2 and TRBJ2-7; TRBD1 matches at 10 bases. CDR1 is SGHAT, CDR2 FQNNGV, per germline. Unmatched junction bases numbered 2, after V lost 5 bases and J lost 4 bases. This CDR3 contains 13 residues. CDR3 protein: CASSPGQGYEQYF. CDR3 in DNA: TGTGCCAGCAGCCCGGGACAGGGGTACGAGCAGTACTTC.

This chain joins TRBV9 and TRBJ2-5; TRBD2 is a possible D gene (7 bases). The CDR3 extends over 16 amino acids. Trimming shortened V by 0 bases and J by 4 bases, and 16 bases separated the two germline ends. Germline CDR1 and CDR2: SGDLS and YYNGEE. CDR3 region: CASSVVGGGAGETQYF. The DNA of the CDR3 is TGTGCCAGCAGCGTAGTTGGTGGGGGGGCCGGAGAGACCCAGTACTTC. The full variable domain, its missing parts supplied by reference TRBV9 and TRBJ2-5, is DSGVTQTPKHLITATGQRVTLRCSPRSGDLSVYWYQQSLDQGLQFLIQYYNGEERAKGNILERFSAQQFPDLHSELNLSSLELGDSALYFCASSVVGGGAGETQYFGPGTRLLVL.

The chain has TRBV9 and TRBJ1-1; D might be TRBD1 (6 bases). Germline values: CDR1 SGDLS, CDR2 YYNGEE. V lost 5 bases to trimming and J lost 4 bases, with 9 bases between them. The CDR3 sequence is 12 residues long. The CDR3 reads CASSPGATEAFF. The CDR3 DNA reads TGTGCCAGCAGTCCAGGGGCCACTGAAGCTTTCTTT. The full variable domain, its missing parts supplied by reference TRBV9 and TRBJ1-1, is DSGVTQTPKHLITATGQRVTLRCSPRSGDLSVYWYQQSLDQGLQFLIQYYNGEERAKGNILERFSAQQFPDLHSELNLSSLELGDSALYFCASSPGATEAFFGQGTRLTVV.

V and J are TRBV19 and TRBJ2-7, with D unresolved. Per the germline V gene, CDR1 is LNHDA and CDR2 is SQIVND (reference sequence). Deletions cut 4 bases from V and 4 bases from J, with 14 bases between. The CDR3 sequence is 14 residues long. The CDR3 DNA follows: TGTGCCAGTAGTAAAGGAAGAGGTTCTTACGAGCAGTACTTC. The encoded protein is CASSKGRGSYEQYF.

This clone has a handful of counts. This chain uses TRBV5-1 with TRBJ2-7; 7 bases fit TRBD2. Germline loops: CDR1 SGHRS, CDR2 YFSETQ. The CDR3 loop spans 14 amino acids. V gave up 4 bases and J gave up 4 bases; unmatched junction bases: 8. In DNA, the CDR3 is TGCGCCAGCAGCAAGGGACTACAGCTATACGAGCAGTACTTC. This sequence encodes CASSKGLQLYEQYF. The whole variable domain, remainder taken from reference TRBV5-1 and TRBJ2-7, is KAGVTQTPRYLIKTRGQQVTLSCSPISGHRSVSWYQQTPGQGLQFLFEYFSETQRNKGNFPGRFSGRQFSNSRSEMNVSTLELGDSALYLCASSKGLQLYEQYFGPGTRLTVT.

The chain carries TRBV5-5 and TRBJ2-2; D is possibly TRBD2 (7 bases). Germline-derived CDR1 and CDR2 are SGHKS and YYEKEE (reference sequence). With 4 bases removed from V and 3 bases from J, the gap between germline ends came to 16 bases. This CDR3 comprises 16 residues. The CDR3 sequence: CASSNGGAGYTGELFF. The CDR3, as DNA: TGTGCCAGCAGCAATGGGGGGGCAGGGTACACCGGGGAGCTGTTTTTT.

The chain couples TRBV6-2 or TRBV6-3 to TRBJ1-1; TRBD1 matches at 8 bases. Trimming at V came to 4 bases and at J to 3 bases, leaving 4 bases not matched to a gene. The CDR3 contains 14 residues. Germline CDR1 and CDR2: MNHEY and SVGEGT. The CDR3 DNA reads TGTGCCAGCAGTTCCGACAGGGGCTACACTGAAGCTTTCTTT. Its translation is CASSSDRGYTEAFF.

The chain links TRBV7-6 to TRBJ1-1, with 8 nucleotides matching TRBD1. Germline CDR1 SGHVS, CDR2 FNYEAQ. V lost 5 bases, J lost 0 bases, and 5 bases stayed unmatched. The CDR3 sequence is 15 residues long. CDR3 residues: CASSVGTGMNTEAFF. CDR3 nucleotide sequence: TGTGCCAGCAGCGTTGGGACAGGTATGAACACTGAAGCTTTCTTT. The complete variable domain, with remaining parts taken from reference TRBV7-6 and TRBJ1-1, reads GAGVSQSPRYKVTKRGQDVALRCDPISGHVSLYWYRQALGQGPEFLTYFNYEAQQDKSGLPNDRFSAERPEGSISTLTIQRTEQRDSAMYRCASSVGTGMNTEAFFGQGTRLTVV.

The gene calls are TRBV7-9 and TRBJ2-3, with 10 bases aligning to TRBD2. Germline V gives CDR1 SEHNR, CDR2 FQNEAQ (reference sequence). V shed 1 base, J shed 2 bases, and the junction held 9 bases outside the gene matches. This CDR3 contains 18 residues. CDR3 sequence reads: CASSLGSSGRTSTDTQYF. The CDR3 DNA sequence: TGTGCCAGCAGCTTAGGTTCTAGCGGGAGAACTTCCACAGATACGCAGTATTTT.

J is TRBJ1-3 and V is TRBV6-6; no firm D call. The germline gives CDR1 MNHNY, CDR2 SVGAGI (reference sequence). The CDR3 is made up of 16 amino acids. The V gene lost 5 bases and the J gene lost 2 bases, with 16 bases spanning the gap. The CDR3 coding sequence is TGTGCCAGCAGTCCCGACCTGGGAGTTACTGGAAACACCATATATTTT. This gives the protein CASSPDLGVTGNTIYF.

This rearrangement joins TRBV7-9 to TRBJ2-1; 9 bases are a match to TRBD1. V was clipped by 7 bases and J by 8 bases; unmatched bases: 6. The V gene's germline CDR1 is SEHNR and CDR2 FQNEAQ (reference sequence). The CDR3 loop spans 13 amino acids. The CDR3 sequence is CASTLWDRDEQFF. In nucleotides, the CDR3 is TGTGCCAGCACCCTGTGGGACAGGGATGAGCAGTTCTTC.

The chain links TRBV30 to TRBJ2-7, with 11 bases aligning to TRBD2. Germline V lookup: CDR1 GTSNPN, CDR2 SVGIG (reference sequence). The CDR3 is 15 residues long. Germline trimming cut 0 bases from V and 4 bases from J; bases unmatched to any gene: 5. The DNA for the CDR3 is TGTGCCTGGAGTGTAGGACTAGCGGGTCGGTACGAGCAGTACTTC. Translated: CAWSVGLAGRYEQYF.

The chain uses TRBV2 and TRBJ1-2; D might be TRBD1 (6 bases). Trimming took off 3 bases at V and 4 bases at J, with 9 bases between the two ends. CDR1 and CDR2 (germline): SNHLY, FYNNEI. The CDR3 totals 13 residues. CDR3 DNA sequence: TGTGCCAGCAGTGACCAGGACAGCTATGGCTACACCTTC. Translated, it gives CASSDQDSYGYTF.

The DNA for the CDR3 is TGTGCCAGCAGCTTAACAGGGCCTGAGCAGTTCTTC. This encodes CASSLTGPEQFF. This rearrangement joins TRBV7-7 to TRBJ2-1, with D possibly TRBD1 on 6 matching bases. The CDR3 length is 12 residues. Germline V gene lookup returns CDR1 SSHAT and CDR2 FNYEAQ (reference sequence). Trimming shortened V by 2 bases and J by 9 bases, and 8 bases separated the two germline ends.

The rearrangement joins TRBV7-6 to TRBJ2-2; 8 bases map to TRBD1. The CDR3 has 14 amino acids. V was pared by 5 bases and J by 4 bases, with 3 bases of the junction left unmatched. CDR1 and CDR2 from the germline V gene are SGHVS and FNYEAQ. CDR3 residues: CASSTTGGTGELFF. Written as DNA, the CDR3 is TGTGCCAGCAGCACCACAGGGGGCACCGGGGAGCTGTTTTTT.

The chain joins TRBV19 to TRBJ1-1; D not certain. Germline CDR1 is LNHDA and CDR2 is SQIVND (reference sequence). The V gene lost 6 bases and the J gene lost 0 bases, with 14 bases spanning the gap. The CDR3 has 15 residues. The CDR3 coding sequence is TGTGCCAGTAGGTTAGACATCGGGATGAACACTGAAGCTTTCTTT. Translation: CASRLDIGMNTEAFF.

This clone was counted a single time. The gene calls are TRBV7-9 and TRBJ1-1, with 8 bases matching TRBD1. V dropped 5 bases and J dropped 4; count of bases not matched to a gene: 9. The V gene's germline CDR1 is SEHNR and CDR2 FQNEAQ (reference sequence). The CDR3 runs 15 residues. CDR3 coding DNA: TGTGCCAGCAGCCAACTAGACAGGGGCCCCACTGAAGCTTTCTTT. Translation: CASSQLDRGPTEAFF. Supplemented by reference TRBV7-9 and TRBJ1-1, the full variable domain reads DTGVSQNPRHKITKRGQNVTFRCDPISEHNRLYWYRQTLGQGPEFLTYFQNEAQLEKSRLLSDRFSAERPKGSFSTLEIQRTEQGDSAMYLCASSQLDRGPTEAFFGQGTRLTVV.

The CDR3 loop is CASSALTSGYTDTQYF. As DNA, the CDR3 is TGTGCCAGCAGCGCCTTGACTAGCGGGTACACAGATACGCAGTATTTT. The J gene is TRBJ2-3, the V gene TRBV7-2, with TRBD2 matching 10 bases. The length of the CDR3 is 16 residues. Per germline, CDR1 SGHTA and CDR2 FQGNSA. With 5 bases clipped from V and 2 bases from J, the junction kept 7 bases outside the gene matches. Supplemented by reference TRBV7-2 and TRBJ2-3, the full variable domain reads GAGVSQSPSNKVTEKGKDVELRCDPISGHTALYWYRQSLGQGLEFLIYFQGNSAPDKSGLPSDRFSAERTGGSVSTLTIQRTQQEDSAVYLCASSALTSGYTDTQYFGPGTRLTVL.

V and J are TRBV6-2 or TRBV6-3 and TRBJ2-7; no reliable D call. V lost 6 bases, J lost 0 bases, and 18 bases lay in between. The CDR3 totals 16 residues. Germline V CDR1 and CDR2: MNHEY, SVGEGT. CDR3 DNA sequence: TGTGCCAGCAGCAACCCGTCGAACAGCATCTCCTACGAGCAGTACTTC. Amino acids: CASSNPSNSISYEQYF.

This clone has a single count. The rearrangement uses TRBV4-1 and TRBJ2-1; D might be TRBD2 (6 bases). V was cut by 1 base and J by 6 bases, with 7 bases left in between. The CDR3 contains 13 residues. Looked up from germline, CDR1 is MGHRA and CDR2 is YSYEKL. The CDR3: CASSQVSGNEQFF. CDR3 bases: TGCGCCAGCAGCCAAGTTAGCGGCAATGAGCAGTTCTTC.

The CDR3 DNA is TGTGCCAGCAGGAAGGACAGGGGGTACCAAGAGACCCAGTACTTC. Protein sequence: CASRKDRGYQETQYF. V and J are TRBV2 and TRBJ2-5, with 10 bases aligning to TRBD1. Germline V gene data show CDR1 as SNHLY and CDR2 as FYNNEI. The CDR3 runs 15 residues. V lost 6 bases to trimming and J lost 0 bases; unmatched junction nucleotides: 4.

The CDR3: CASSVAWEGFSGNTIYF. The CDR3 bases are TGTGCCAGCAGCGTAGCTTGGGAGGGGTTCTCTGGAAACACCATATATTTT. The V call is TRBV9, the J call TRBJ1-3; D may be TRBD1 (5 bases). Germline assignment: CDR1 SGDLS and CDR2 YYNGEE. This CDR3 has 17 residues. Trimming stripped 0 bases from V and 0 bases from J, with 13 bases between.

The V gene is TRBV12-5, the J gene TRBJ1-5; D gene unclear. The CDR3 sequence is 15 residues long. Trimming pared 1 base from V and 3 bases from J, leaving 10 bases between. CDR1 and CDR2 from the germline V gene are LGHNT and FRNRAP. The CDR3 protein is CASGLGQISNQPQHF. The DNA of the CDR3 is TGTGCTAGTGGTTTGGGGCAGATCTCCAATCAGCCCCAGCATTTT.

This clone appeared a single time. The chain has TRBV30 and TRBJ1-2, with TRBD1 matching 9 bases. The germline V gene has CDR1 GTSNPN and CDR2 SVGIG (reference sequence). CDR3 size: 13 residues. Trimming at V came to 4 bases and at J to 4 bases, leaving 4 bases not matched to a gene. The CDR3 loop is CAWKTDRGYGYTF. The CDR3 coding sequence is TGTGCCTGGAAAACGGACAGGGGCTATGGCTACACCTTC.

The chain couples TRBV6-5 to TRBJ1-1; 8 bases line up with TRBD1. The ends lost 5 bases at V and 11 bases at J; junction bases unmatched: 10. The CDR3 covers 13 residues. Germline V gene data show CDR1 as MNHEY and CDR2 as SVGAGI. The CDR3 bases are TGTGCCAGCAGTCGTGGGGTCCAGGGGGCGGCTTTCTTT. It encodes CASSRGVQGAAFF.

The rearrangement joins TRBV20-1 to TRBJ2-7; TRBD1 might be the D (6 bases). The CDR3 runs 13 residues. V dropped 3 bases and J dropped 2 bases, with 11 bases sitting between them. Germline V gene lookup returns CDR1 DFQATT and CDR2 SNEGSKA (reference sequence). The CDR3 sequence is CSASTGPTYEQYF. The CDR3, as DNA: TGCAGTGCTAGTACAGGGCCAACCTACGAGCAGTACTTC.